Below, one TCR beta chain is given with its context. Primed by a sample-barcoded 5' primer and a J-beta primer mix, a second PCR proceeded for roughly 6 to 12 cycles. Each CDR3 protein is one row after TCRdb ran MiXCR on the 5' RACE reads. Among roughly 1,100,000 distinct CDR3 sequences listed, roughly a quarter were seen once. The data stem from a study of blood T cells in healthy people across ages. Roughly 10 milliliters of peripheral blood were drawn from each donor into EDTA-treated tubes. The germline V and J ends were trimmed by 6 bases and 5 bases, with 11 bases remaining between them. The CDR3 loop spans 13 amino acids. Germline V lookup: CDR1 KGHDR, CDR2 SFDVKD. This sample also belongs to another study, concerning T cells of mothers and their children. That paper notes: Each donor was one of three healthy Caucasian mothers or one of their six children.

The rearrangement links TRBV24-1 to TRBJ2-3; weak D call: TRBD1 (5 bases). This sequence was found in a girl aged 2 to 10 in good health. The sequenced sample consisted of blood. The CDR3 region has the DNA TGTGCCACCAGTTCCCGCAGGGTAGATACGCAGTATTTT. Its translation: CATSSRRVDTQYF.